The following is a TCR beta chain sequence with its context. TCRdb keeps only in-frame clones here, not all; method: immunoSEQ multiplex PCR. The sample yields some 87,000 clones, around 86% seen once. This sample stems from a study of radiotherapy plus CTLA-4 blockade in lung cancer. The length of the CDR3 is 13 residues. From germline, CDR1 is SQVTM and CDR2 ANQGSEA. Germline trimming cut 7 bases from V and 3 bases from J; bases unmatched to any gene: 8. The receptor's source is a human donor with non-small cell lung cancer that progressed on radiotherapy plus ipilimumab. This chain joins TRBV29-1 and TRBJ2-7, with 8 bases that match TRBD1. Sequences were derived from peripheral blood, sampled from a patient treated with radiotherapy plus ipilimumab. CDR3 nucleotides: TGCAGCGCCCAGGGACAGGTGGACTACGAGCAGTACTTC. Translated, it gives CSAQGQVDYEQYF.